The 18 T cell receptor beta chains presented below share a single source sample, sequenced in a study of blood T cell repertoires in COVID-19. Repertoires were generated with immunoSEQ multiplex PCR, while TCRdb's copy carries only in-frame clones and drops some. The sample lists 350,000 to 450,000 clones, approximately 89% occurring once. The specimen sequenced was peripheral blood. All receptors come from a woman aged 55 to 70 with COVID-19, enrolled during active disease.

V and J are TRBV4-1 and TRBJ1-1; tentative D call: TRBD1 (5 bases). The CDR3 runs 14 residues. CDR1 and CDR2 (germline): MGHRA, YSYEKL. Trimming shortened V by 5 bases and J by 4 bases, and 14 bases separated the two germline ends. In DNA form, the CDR3 reads TGCGCCAGCAGCTCCACAGGAGTAAGCACTGAAGCTTTCTTT. Its protein product is CASSSTGVSTEAFF.

The chain links TRBV28 to TRBJ2-3, with 8 bases fitting TRBD2. CDR3 length: 18 residues. The J segment lost 0 bases and the V segment lost 8 bases, leaving 16 bases of the junction unmatched. Germline V gives CDR1 MDHEN, CDR2 SYDVKM. For the CDR3, the DNA is TGTGCCAGCCTTCATCGAGGGCGGGGGGCCGGTAGCACAGATACGCAGTATTTT. Its translation is CASLHRGRGAGSTDTQYF.

The chain has TRBV27 and TRBJ2-7; no reliable D call. From germline, CDR1 is MNHEY and CDR2 SMNVEV (reference sequence). V lost 6 bases to trimming and J lost 2 bases, with 14 bases between them. The CDR3 extends over 14 amino acids. CDR3 region: CASSRLHSAYEQYF. In nucleotides, the CDR3 is TGTGCCAGCAGCCGCCTCCACAGTGCCTACGAGCAGTACTTC.

The chain recombines TRBV5-1 with TRBJ2-7; 8 positions match TRBD1. CDR1 is SGHRS, CDR2 YFSETQ, per germline. CDR3 length: 16 amino acids. J was trimmed by 4 bases and V by 2 bases; bases with no gene match: 11. The DNA for the CDR3 is TGCGCCAGCAGCTTTGGGGTGTCAGGGGGCGGGTACGAGCAGTACTTC. Protein: CASSFGVSGGGYEQYF.

The gene calls are TRBV6-5 and TRBJ1-1; TRBD1 aligns across 11 bases. From germline, CDR1 is MNHEY and CDR2 SVGAGI. The junction had 5 bases not matched to a gene; V was cut back by 7 bases and J by 1 base. The CDR3 spans 15 residues. In DNA, the CDR3 is TGTGCCAGCAAGGACAGGGGGCTAGGGAACACTGAAGCTTTCTTT. It translates to CASKDRGLGNTEAFF.

The sample holds a few counts of this clone. This chain uses TRBV6-5 with TRBJ2-7, with TRBD2 matching over 13 bases. The V gene end was trimmed by 5 bases and the J gene end by 5 bases; junction bases not matched to a gene: 6. The CDR3 covers 15 residues. Germline V gene lookup returns CDR1 MNHEY and CDR2 SVGAGI. The CDR3 loop is CASSNRLAGGHEQYF. CDR3 DNA: TGTGCCAGCAGTAACAGACTAGCGGGGGGACACGAGCAGTACTTC.

The rearrangement uses TRBV19 and TRBJ2-2; no clear D. The CDR3 consists of 15 residues. Trimming removed 2 bases from V and 2 bases from J, with 9 bases in between. Germline CDR1 and CDR2: LNHDA and SQIVND (reference sequence). The CDR3 region is CASSIQNSNTGELFF. CDR3 nucleotide sequence: TGTGCCAGTAGTATACAAAACAGCAACACCGGGGAGCTGTTTTTT.

The chain uses TRBV20-1 and TRBJ2-7; D is unresolved. Germline-derived CDR1 and CDR2 are DFQATT and SNEGSKA (reference sequence). The CDR3 contains 11 residues. V gave up 5 bases and J gave up 6 bases, with 11 bases separating them. This CDR3 reads CSAPRVREQYF. CDR3 coding DNA: TGCAGTGCTCCGAGAGTGCGCGAGCAGTACTTC.

The CDR3 here is CASSLGQGQPQHF. The CDR3 nucleotides are TGTGCCAGCAGTTTGGGGCAGGGGCAGCCCCAGCATTTT. The rearrangement joins TRBV12-3 or TRBV12-4 to TRBJ1-5, with a tentative D call TRBD1 (6 bases). Trimming shortened V by 3 bases and J by 7 bases, and 10 bases separated the two germline ends. The CDR3 runs to 13 residues.

V is TRBV18 and J is TRBJ1-5; 9 bases match TRBD1. J gave up 7 bases and V 5 bases, and 9 bases lay outside the gene matches. Germline lookup yields CDR1 KGHSH and CDR2 LQKENI. This CDR3 has 15 residues. CDR3 bases: TGTGCCAGCTCATCGTGGGGACAGGGTGGCCAGCCCCAGCATTTT. Translation: CASSSWGQGGQPQHF.

The rearrangement links TRBV3-1 (or the pseudogene TRBV3-2) to TRBJ2-7; 8 nucleotides align to TRBD2. Germline V gene data show CDR1 as LGHDT and CDR2 as YNNKEL (reference sequence). The CDR3 is 14 residues long. V lost 3 bases, J lost 4 bases, and 5 bases stayed unmatched. Here the CDR3 DNA reads TGTGCCAGCAGCCATTATCGGGGGGGATACGAGCAGTACTTC. The encoded protein is CASSHYRGGYEQYF.

This clone has a single count. The rearrangement uses TRBV7-2 and TRBJ1-1; D gene unclear. From germline, CDR1 is SGHTA and CDR2 FQGNSA. The CDR3 is 13 residues long. Trimming removed 3 bases from V and 2 bases from J, with 7 bases in between. The CDR3 reads CASSLYLNTEAFF. As DNA, the CDR3 is TGTGCCAGCAGCTTGTACCTAAACACTGAAGCTTTCTTT.

The rearrangement links TRBV6-6 to TRBJ1-1, with 7 bases fitting TRBD1. CDR3 length: 14 residues. CDR1 MNHNY and CDR2 SVGAGI come from the germline V gene (reference sequence). V was pared by 7 bases and J by 0 bases, with 5 bases of the junction left unmatched. Here the CDR3 reads CASIEQGVNTEAFF. In DNA form, the CDR3 reads TGTGCCAGCATTGAGCAGGGGGTGAACACTGAAGCTTTCTTT.

The chain uses TRBV19 and TRBJ2-7; 7 positions agree with TRBD1. The germline gives CDR1 LNHDA, CDR2 SQIVND (reference sequence). V shed 8 bases, J shed 0 bases, and the junction held 4 bases outside the gene matches. The CDR3 is 13 residues long. The chain's CDR3 is CASGYRGSYEQYF. In nucleotides, the CDR3 is TGTGCCAGTGGGTACAGGGGCTCCTACGAGCAGTACTTC.

V is TRBV19 and J is TRBJ1-3; 8 bases are a match to TRBD1. This CDR3 contains 15 residues. V shed 4 bases and J 1 base; nucleotides not matched to a gene: 3. Per germline, CDR1 LNHDA and CDR2 SQIVND (reference sequence). The CDR3 sequence is CASSTGGASGNTIYF. Here the CDR3 DNA reads TGTGCCAGTAGTACAGGGGGCGCGTCTGGAAACACCATATATTTT.

This clone has just one count. J is TRBJ2-1 and V is TRBV9, with a weak D call TRBD1 (6 bases). Germline CDR1 is SGDLS and CDR2 is YYNGEE. The CDR3 extends over 16 amino acids. Deletions cut 4 bases from V and 6 bases from J, with 20 bases between. In DNA form, the CDR3 reads TGTGCCAGCAGCTCCCCGGGACACCCCGTCGGCAATGAGCAGTTCTTC. It is translated as CASSSPGHPVGNEQFF.

The chain recombines TRBV29-1 with TRBJ1-1; 8 nucleotides match TRBD1. V shed 4 bases, J shed 5 bases, and the junction held 3 bases outside the gene matches. The CDR3 runs to 12 residues. Germline V gene lookup returns CDR1 SQVTM and CDR2 ANQGSEA. CDR3 residues: CSVVTGGTEAFF. The CDR3 DNA reads TGCAGCGTTGTAACAGGGGGGACTGAAGCTTTCTTT.

V usage is TRBV5-1 and J usage is TRBJ2-7; D gene ambiguous. The V gene lost 2 bases and the J gene lost 0 bases, with 12 bases spanning the gap. The V gene's germline CDR1 is SGHRS and CDR2 YFSETQ. The CDR3 consists of 15 residues. Written as DNA, the CDR3 is TGCGCCAGCAGCTTTGAGGAGTTGAGCTCCTACGAGCAGTACTTC. Translated, it gives CASSFEELSSYEQYF. The full variable domain, its missing parts supplied by reference TRBV5-1 and TRBJ2-7, is KAGVTQTPRYLIKTRGQQVTLSCSPISGHRSVSWYQQTPGQGLQFLFEYFSETQRNKGNFPGRFSGRQFSNSRSEMNVSTLELGDSALYLCASSFEELSSYEQYFGPGTRLTVT.